This is a list of T cell receptor beta chains from one sample in a study of T cells after yellow fever vaccination. TCRdb re-analysed the 5' RACE reads in MiXCR, keeping a single row per CDR3 protein. The sample has tens of thousands of distinct CDR3 sequences, approximately 7.4% seen once; the top ten hold approximately 34%. This specimen was CD8+ T cells sorted from PBMCs, taken 15 days after the yellow fever booster vaccination. The receptors come from a man aged 25 to 40 who received the YFV17D yellow fever vaccine. CDR3s include the opening cysteine and the closing phenylalanine or tryptophan. The order of the fields is V gene, D gene, clone size, J gene, CDR3 DNA, CDR3 protein. D genes are given only for firm matches. Only part of the rows carry a size: once, few, many, or a class if the clone is expanded.

>TRBV20-1|-|many|TRBJ1-5
TGCAGTGCTAGAGATCGGGGACACGTTCTTCAGCCCCAGCATTTT
CSARDRGHVLQPQHF
>TRBV5-1|TRBD1|many|TRBJ2-7
TGCGCCAGCAGTTTTGACAGGGGGCAGGAGCAGTACTTC
CASSFDRGQEQYF
>TRBV3-1|-|many|TRBJ2-7
TGTGCCAGCAGCCAAGAGGGACTTATCTACGAGCAGTACTTC
CASSQEGLIYEQYF
>TRBV6-2/TRBV6-3|-|many|TRBJ1-5
TGTGCCAGCAGTTACGTGGGGGGTTCTCAGCCCCAGCATTTT
CASSYVGGSQPQHF
>TRBV7-2|TRBD2|many|TRBJ2-1
TGTGCCAGCAGCTTAGTTTATTGGGGCTCTAGCGGGCTCTCCTACAATGAGCAGTTCTTC
CASSLVYWGSSGLSYNEQFF
>TRBV15|TRBD2|many|TRBJ2-1
TGTGCCACCAGCGACGTCACCTTAGCGGGAGGCGCGGATGAGCAGTTCTTC
CATSDVTLAGGADEQFF
>TRBV20-1|TRBD2|many|TRBJ2-2
TGCAGTGCCTCGACTAGCGACACCGGGGAGCTGTTTTTT
CSASTSDTGELFF
>TRBV7-2|-|few|TRBJ1-1
TGTGCCAGCAGCTTTGGCCCCGGCACTGAAGCTTTCTTT
CASSFGPGTEAFF
>TRBV20-1|TRBD2|-|TRBJ2-1
TGCTGTGCTACGGGACTAGCGGGTGCTTCCTACAATGAGCAGTTCTTC
CCATGLAGASYNEQFF
>TRBV7-2|-|many|TRBJ2-7
TGTGCCAGCAGCTTAGAAATCTACGAATCCTACGAGCAGTACTTC
CASSLEIYESYEQYF
>TRBV6-1|TRBD2|many|TRBJ2-7
TGTGCCAGCAGCGAGGACCCGGCTAGCGGGACCTACGAGCAGTACTTC
CASSEDPASGTYEQYF
>TRBV7-3|-|many|TRBJ2-5
TGTGCCAGCAGCTTAACGAACCCAGAGACCCAGTACTTC
CASSLTNPETQYF
>TRBV5-1|TRBD1|-|TRBJ2-6
TGCGCCAGCAGCTTGGAGGGGACAGGGGGCACTGGGGCCAACGTCCTGACTTTC
CASSLEGTGGTGANVLTF
>TRBV7-9|-|many|TRBJ2-3
TGTGCCAGCGTCCCCGGGGATGTCACAGATACGCAGTATTTT
CASVPGDVTDTQYF
>TRBV27|TRBD2|many|TRBJ2-7
TGTGCCAGCAGTTTATCGACTAGCGGCTCCTACGAGCAGTACTTC
CASSLSTSGSYEQYF
>TRBV6-4|-|many|TRBJ2-1
TGTGCCACCGGTGGGGTTTTGGGTGAGCAGTTCTTC
CATGGVLGEQFF
>TRBV27|TRBD2|-|TRBJ2-4
TGTGCCAGCACCACGTACCCGGGACTAGCGGGAAGATCGGCCAAAAACATTCAGTACTTC
CASTTYPGLAGRSAKNIQYF
>TRBV6-2/TRBV6-3|TRBD2|-|TRBJ2-1
TGTGCCAGCAGTACCGACAGGGGGCAATCTGGGACTAGCGGGAGCTATGAGCAGTTCTTC
CASSTDRGQSGTSGSYEQFF
>TRBV27|-|few|TRBJ2-3
TGTGCCAGCAGTTTATTCGGGGGCGCAGAAATAGATACGCAGTATTTT
CASSLFGGAEIDTQYF
>TRBV15|TRBD1|many|TRBJ2-5
TGTGCCACCGGACAGGGGGAAGAGACCCAGTACTTC
CATGQGEETQYF
>TRBV7-6|-|few|TRBJ2-1
TGTGCCAGCAGCCTAAACATCGGAGATGAGCAGTTCTTC
CASSLNIGDEQFF
>TRBV11-2|TRBD2|-|TRBJ2-5
TGTGCCAGCAGCCCCCCTATAGTTCTAGCGGGAGCAGAGACCCAGTACTTC
CASSPPIVLAGAETQYF
>TRBV2|-|-|TRBJ2-3
TGTGCCAGCATAATACTCGACAGTAACTATAGCACAGATACGCAGTATTTT
CASIILDSNYSTDTQYF
>TRBV4-3|TRBD1|many|TRBJ2-6
TGCGCCAGCAGCCTTCGGGACAGCTCCTCTGGGGCCAACGTCCTGACTTTC
CASSLRDSSSGANVLTF
>TRBV7-9|-|many|TRBJ2-1
TGTGCCAGCACCTCACCGCGGGCTGAGCAGTTCTTC
CASTSPRAEQFF
>TRBV9|-|many|TRBJ1-1
TGTGCCAGCAGCGCAGCGGGAGGCACTGAAGCTTTCTTT
CASSAAGGTEAFF
>TRBV15|-|many|TRBJ2-1
TGTGCCACCAGCAGAGAAGGAGAGAATGAGCAGTTCTTC
CATSREGENEQFF
>TRBV4-3|-|medium-sized|TRBJ2-1
TGCGCCAGCAGCCAAGATACAGGGCTTTACAATGAGCAGTTCTTC
CASSQDTGLYNEQFF
>TRBV7-9|-|many|TRBJ2-3
TGTGCCAGCAGCCGTGGTGGAACAAGCACAGATACGCAGTATTTT
CASSRGGTSTDTQYF
>TRBV7-8|TRBD2|many|TRBJ2-7
TGTGCCAGCAGCTTTGCGGGGGGCGGATACGAGCAGTACTTC
CASSFAGGGYEQYF
>TRBV7-6|TRBD1|-|TRBJ2-7
TGTGCCAGCAGCTCCCGGGACAGGGCCCCGGAGCAGTACTTC
CASSSRDRAPEQYF
>TRBV12-3/TRBV12-4|-|many|TRBJ2-1
TGTGCCAGCAGTGGAGGGCCGGGTGAGCAGTTCTTC
CASSGGPGEQFF
>TRBV4-3|-|many|TRBJ2-2
TGCGCCAGCAGCCAAGATACCCACACCGGGGAGCTGTTTTTT
CASSQDTHTGELFF
>TRBV7-8|-|many|TRBJ2-7
TGTGCCAGCAGCTTAGTTCATTGGGATGAGCAGTACTTC
CASSLVHWDEQYF
>TRBV9|-|many|TRBJ2-7
TGTGCCAGCAGCACCGGGGGAGAGCAGTACTTC
CASSTGGEQYF
>TRBV7-2|-|many|TRBJ2-1
TGTGCCAGCAGCTTAGCCGTGTTAACCGGTGAGCAGTTCTTC
CASSLAVLTGEQFF
>TRBV23-1|TRBD2|few|TRBJ2-1
TGCGCCAGCAGTCCGAGGACTAGTGATATCCATGAGCAGTTCTTC
CASSPRTSDIHEQFF
>TRBV11-2|-|-|TRBJ2-1
TGTGCCAGCAGCTTAGACCCGGGACTTTTCTACAATGAGCAGTTCTTC
CASSLDPGLFYNEQFF
>TRBV5-1|TRBD1|few|TRBJ2-1
TGCGCCAGCAGCTTGGCAAGGGGGCCGAGCTCCTACAATGAGCAGTTCTTC
CASSLARGPSSYNEQFF
>TRBV3-1|-|many|TRBJ1-6
TGTGCCAGCAGCCAAGGGACTGTTTCACCCCTCCACTTT
CASSQGTVSPLHF
>TRBV27|-|many|TRBJ2-7
TGTGCCAGCAGTTTTGCAGGGGCCTACGAGCAGTACTTC
CASSFAGAYEQYF